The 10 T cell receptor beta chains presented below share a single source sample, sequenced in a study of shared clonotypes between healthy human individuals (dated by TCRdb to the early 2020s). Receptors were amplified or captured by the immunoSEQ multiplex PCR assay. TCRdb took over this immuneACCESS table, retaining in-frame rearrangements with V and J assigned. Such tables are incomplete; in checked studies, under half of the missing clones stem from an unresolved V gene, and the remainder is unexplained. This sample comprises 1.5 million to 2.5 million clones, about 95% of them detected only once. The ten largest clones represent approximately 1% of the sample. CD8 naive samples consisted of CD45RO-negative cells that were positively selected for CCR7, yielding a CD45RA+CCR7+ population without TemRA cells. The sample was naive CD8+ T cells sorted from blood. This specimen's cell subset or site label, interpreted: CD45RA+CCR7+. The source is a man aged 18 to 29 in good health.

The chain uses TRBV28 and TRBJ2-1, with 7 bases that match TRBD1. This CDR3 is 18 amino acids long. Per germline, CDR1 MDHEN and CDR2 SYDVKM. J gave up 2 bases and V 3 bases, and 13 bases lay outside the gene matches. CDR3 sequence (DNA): TGTGCCAGCAGTTTCAATACACGTTTTGGGACAGCCTACAATGAGCAGTTCTTC. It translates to CASSFNTRFGTAYNEQFF.

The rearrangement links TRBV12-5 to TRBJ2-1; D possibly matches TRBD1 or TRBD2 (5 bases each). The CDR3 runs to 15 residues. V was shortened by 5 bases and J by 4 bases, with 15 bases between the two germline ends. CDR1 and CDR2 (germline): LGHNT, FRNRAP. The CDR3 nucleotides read TGTGCTAGTGGTCCCCCGGGACGGAATTACAATGAGCAGTTCTTC. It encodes CASGPPGRNYNEQFF.

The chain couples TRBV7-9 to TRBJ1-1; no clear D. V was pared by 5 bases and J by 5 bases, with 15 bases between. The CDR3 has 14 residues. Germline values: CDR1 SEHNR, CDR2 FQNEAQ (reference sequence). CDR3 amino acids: CASSENGGFTEAFF. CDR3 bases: TGTGCCAGCAGCGAGAACGGCGGGTTTACTGAAGCTTTCTTT. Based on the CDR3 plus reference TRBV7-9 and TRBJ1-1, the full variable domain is DTGVSQNPRHKITKRGQNVTFRCDPISEHNRLYWYRQTLGQGPEFLTYFQNEAQLEKSRLLSDRFSAERPKGSFSTLEIQRTEQGDSAMYLCASSENGGFTEAFFGQGTRLTVV.

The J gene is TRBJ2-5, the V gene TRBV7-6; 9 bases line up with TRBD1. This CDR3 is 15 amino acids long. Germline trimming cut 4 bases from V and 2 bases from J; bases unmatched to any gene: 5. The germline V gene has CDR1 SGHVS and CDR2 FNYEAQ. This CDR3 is CASSSDRGIQETQYF. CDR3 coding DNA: TGTGCCAGCAGCTCGGACAGGGGCATTCAAGAGACCCAGTACTTC.

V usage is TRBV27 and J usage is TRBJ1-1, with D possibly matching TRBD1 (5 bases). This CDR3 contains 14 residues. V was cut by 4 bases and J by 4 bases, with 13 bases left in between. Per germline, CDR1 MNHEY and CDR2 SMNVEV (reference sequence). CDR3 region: CASSYDRGSTEAFF. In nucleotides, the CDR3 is TGTGCCAGCAGTTATGACAGAGGATCCACTGAAGCTTTCTTT.

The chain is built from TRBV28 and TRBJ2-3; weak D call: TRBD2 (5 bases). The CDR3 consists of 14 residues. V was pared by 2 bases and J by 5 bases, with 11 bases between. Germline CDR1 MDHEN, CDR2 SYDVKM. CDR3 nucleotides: TGTGCCAGCAGTTTAGAACGTGGAGGAGATACGCAGTATTTT. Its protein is CASSLERGGDTQYF. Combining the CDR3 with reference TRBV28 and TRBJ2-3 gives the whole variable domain DVKVTQSSRYLVKRTGEKVFLECVQDMDHENMFWYRQDPGLGLRLIYFSYDVKMKEKGDIPEGYSVSREKKERFSLILESASTNQTSMYLCASSLERGGDTQYFGPGTRLTVL.

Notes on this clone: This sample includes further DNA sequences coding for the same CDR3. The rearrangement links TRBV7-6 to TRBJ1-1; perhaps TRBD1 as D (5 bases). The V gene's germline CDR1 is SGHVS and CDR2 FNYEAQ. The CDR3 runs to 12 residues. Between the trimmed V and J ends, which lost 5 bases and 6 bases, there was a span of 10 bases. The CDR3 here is CASSSQGAEAFF. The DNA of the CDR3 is TGTGCCAGCAGCAGTCAGGGCGCTGAAGCTTTCTTT.

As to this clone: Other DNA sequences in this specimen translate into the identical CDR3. DNA for the CDR3: TGTGCCAGCAGCTCTAGCGGGAGCTCCTACAATGAGCAGTTCTTC. Translation: CASSSSGSSYNEQFF. V and J are TRBV11-2 and TRBJ2-1, with TRBD2 matching 10 bases. Germline trimming cut 4 bases from V and 0 bases from J; bases unmatched to any gene: 0. The CDR3 extends over 15 amino acids. Germline V gene data show CDR1 as SGHAT and CDR2 as FQNNGV.

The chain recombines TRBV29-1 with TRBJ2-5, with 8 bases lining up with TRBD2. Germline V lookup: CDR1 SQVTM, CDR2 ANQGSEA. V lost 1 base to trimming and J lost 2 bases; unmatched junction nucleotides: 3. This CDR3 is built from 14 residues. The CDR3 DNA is TGCAGCGTTGAAGCAGCGGGGGTACAAGAGACCCAGTACTTC. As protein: CSVEAAGVQETQYF. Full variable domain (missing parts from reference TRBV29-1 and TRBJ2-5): SAVISQKPSRDICQRGTSLTIQCQVDSQVTMMFWYRQQPGQSLTLIATANQGSEATYESGFVIDKFPISRPNLTFSTLTVSNMSPEDSSIYLCSVEAAGVQETQYFGPGTRLLVL.

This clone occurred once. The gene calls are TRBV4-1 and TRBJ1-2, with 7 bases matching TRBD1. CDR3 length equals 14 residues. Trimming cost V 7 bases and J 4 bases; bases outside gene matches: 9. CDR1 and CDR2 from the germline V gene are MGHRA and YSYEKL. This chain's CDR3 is CASTPTGTGYGYTF. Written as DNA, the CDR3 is TGCGCCAGCACCCCGACAGGGACGGGCTATGGCTACACCTTC.